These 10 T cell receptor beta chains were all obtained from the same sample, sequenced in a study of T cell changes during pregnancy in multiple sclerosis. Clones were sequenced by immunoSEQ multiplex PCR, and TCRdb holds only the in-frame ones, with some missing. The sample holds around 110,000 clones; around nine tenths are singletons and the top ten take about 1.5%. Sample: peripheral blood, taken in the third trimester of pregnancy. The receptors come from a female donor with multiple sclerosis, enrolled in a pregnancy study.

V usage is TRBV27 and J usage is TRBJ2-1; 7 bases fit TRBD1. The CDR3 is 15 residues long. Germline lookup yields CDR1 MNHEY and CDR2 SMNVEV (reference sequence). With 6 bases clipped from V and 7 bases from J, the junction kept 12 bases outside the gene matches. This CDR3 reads CASRLSGTVGNEQFF. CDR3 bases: TGTGCCAGCAGGCTTTCAGGGACAGTAGGAAATGAGCAGTTCTTC.

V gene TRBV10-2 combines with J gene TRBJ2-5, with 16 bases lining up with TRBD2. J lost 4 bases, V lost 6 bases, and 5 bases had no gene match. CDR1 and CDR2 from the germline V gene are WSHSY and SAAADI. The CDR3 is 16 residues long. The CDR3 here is CASRVGTSGRGETQYF. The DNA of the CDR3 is TGCGCCAGCAGAGTGGGGACTAGCGGGAGGGGAGAGACCCAGTACTTC.

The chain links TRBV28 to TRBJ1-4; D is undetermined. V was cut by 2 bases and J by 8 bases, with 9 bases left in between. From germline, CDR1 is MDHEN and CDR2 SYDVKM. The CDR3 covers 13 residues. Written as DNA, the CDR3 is TGTGCCAGCAGTTTACCAGGTCGAGAAAAACTGTTTTTT. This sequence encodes CASSLPGREKLFF.

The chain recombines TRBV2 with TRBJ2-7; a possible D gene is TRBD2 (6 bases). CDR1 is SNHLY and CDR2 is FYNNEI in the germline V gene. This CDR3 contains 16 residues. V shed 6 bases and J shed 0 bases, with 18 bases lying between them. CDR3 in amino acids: CASRQGPGLSSYEQYF. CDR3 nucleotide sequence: TGTGCCAGCAGACAAGGTCCGGGACTTAGCTCCTACGAGCAGTACTTC.

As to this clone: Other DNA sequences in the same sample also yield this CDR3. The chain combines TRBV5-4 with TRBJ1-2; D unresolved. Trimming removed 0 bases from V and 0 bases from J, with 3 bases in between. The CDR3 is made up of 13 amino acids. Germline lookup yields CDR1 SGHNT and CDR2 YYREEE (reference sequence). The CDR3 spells CASSLGANYGYTF. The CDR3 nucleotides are TGTGCCAGCAGCTTGGGAGCTAACTATGGCTACACCTTC.

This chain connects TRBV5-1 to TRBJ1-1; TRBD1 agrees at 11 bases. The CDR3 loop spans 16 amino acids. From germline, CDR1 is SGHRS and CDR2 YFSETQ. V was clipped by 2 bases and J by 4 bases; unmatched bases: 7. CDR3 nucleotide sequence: TGCGCCAGCAGCTTAGGACAGGGGGCCTGGATCACTGAAGCTTTCTTT. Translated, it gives CASSLGQGAWITEAFF.

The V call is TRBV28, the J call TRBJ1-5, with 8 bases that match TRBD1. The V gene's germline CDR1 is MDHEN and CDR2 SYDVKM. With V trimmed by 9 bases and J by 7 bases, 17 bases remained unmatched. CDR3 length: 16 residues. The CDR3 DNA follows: TGTGCCAGTAGCACCCAGGGGGCTTCGTATGGCCAGCCCCAGCATTTT. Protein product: CASSTQGASYGQPQHF.

Here the CDR3 reads CASSPPGLHTGELFF. CDR3 coding DNA: TGTGCCAGCAGCCCCCCGGGACTTCACACCGGGGAGCTGTTTTTT. The chain carries TRBV7-9 and TRBJ2-2, with D possibly being TRBD2 (6 bases). With 5 bases removed from V and 3 bases from J, the gap between germline ends came to 13 bases. CDR1 is SEHNR and CDR2 is FQNEAQ in the germline V gene (reference sequence). CDR3 size: 15 residues.

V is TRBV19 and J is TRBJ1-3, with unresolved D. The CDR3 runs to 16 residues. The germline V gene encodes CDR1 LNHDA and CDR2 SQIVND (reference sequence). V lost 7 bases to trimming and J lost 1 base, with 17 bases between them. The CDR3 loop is CASTGYRTTSGNTIYF. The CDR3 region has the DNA TGTGCCAGTACTGGGTACCGAACTACTTCTGGAAACACCATATATTTT.

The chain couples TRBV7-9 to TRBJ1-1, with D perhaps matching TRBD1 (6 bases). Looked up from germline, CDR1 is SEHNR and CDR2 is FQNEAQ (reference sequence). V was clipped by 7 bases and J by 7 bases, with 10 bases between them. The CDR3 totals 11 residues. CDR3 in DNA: TGTGCCAGCATCCAGGGGTATGAAGCTTTCTTT. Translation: CASIQGYEAFF.